The 23 T cell receptor beta chains below all came from one sample that was sequenced in a study of blood T cell repertoires in COVID-19. Here immunoSEQ multiplex PCR was the method, and the copy in TCRdb shows in-frame clones only, minus some. The sample carries 200,000 to 250,000 clones, about 91% recorded once. The sequenced material came from peripheral blood. All receptors derive from a woman aged 30 to 39 with COVID-19, enrolled during active disease.

The chain recombines TRBV27 with TRBJ1-1; tentative D call: TRBD1 (6 bases). V lost 5 bases and J lost 2, with 15 bases in between. Germline V lookup: CDR1 MNHEY, CDR2 SMNVEV (reference sequence). The CDR3 loop spans 15 amino acids. For the CDR3, the DNA is TGTGCCAGCAGTCAATACAGGGTAGGAAACACTGAAGCTTTCTTT. Protein product: CASSQYRVGNTEAFF.

DNA for the CDR3: TGTGCCAGCAGTTACTCTCGGACAGGAAACACCATATATTTT. This translates into CASSYSRTGNTIYF. This chain uses TRBV6-5 with TRBJ1-3; possibly TRBD1 for D (5 bases). The germline CDR1 and CDR2 sequences are MNHEY and SVGAGI. V gave up 0 bases and J gave up 4 bases, with 7 bases separating them. The CDR3 is 14 residues long.

This chain joins TRBV23-1 and TRBJ1-4, with a weak D call TRBD1 (5 bases). TRBV23-1 is identified as an open reading frame with a role that is uncertain. The CDR3 has 16 amino acids. With 0 bases removed from V and 1 base from J, the gap between germline ends came to 9 bases. The CDR3 reads CASSQSGGVTNEKLFF. The CDR3 nucleotides read TGCGCCAGCAGTCAATCTGGGGGGGTAACTAATGAAAAACTGTTTTTT.

The chain recombines TRBV4-3 with TRBJ2-3, with 9 bases lining up with TRBD2. V trimming: 0 bases; J trimming: 8 bases; junction bases outside the gene matches: 9. CDR3 length: 16 amino acids. Looked up from germline, CDR1 is LGHNA and CDR2 is YSLEER. CDR3 sequence reads: CASSQDSGTSSGTQYF. CDR3 DNA: TGCGCCAGCAGCCAAGATAGCGGGACTAGCAGTGGTACGCAGTATTTT.

The chain links TRBV11-2 to TRBJ2-7; D may be TRBD2 (8 bases). V was cut by 4 bases and J by 6 bases, with 22 bases left in between. The CDR3 length is 16 residues. CDR1 is SGHAT, CDR2 FQNNGV, per germline. The CDR3 sequence is CASSSQGGGRRSEQYF. CDR3 in DNA: TGTGCCAGCAGCTCCCAGGGGGGCGGGAGGCGGTCCGAGCAGTACTTC.

The V and J genes are TRBV12-3 or TRBV12-4 and TRBJ1-5; a possible D gene is TRBD1 (5 bases). The CDR3 is 13 amino acids. V shed 5 bases and J shed 5 bases, with 10 bases lying between them. The CDR3 DNA reads TGTGCCAGCAGTCCTACAGGCTATCAGCCCCAGCATTTT. It is translated as CASSPTGYQPQHF.

The chain uses TRBV2 and TRBJ1-5, with D tentatively TRBD1 (5 bases). V lost 3 bases and J 2 bases, leaving 8 bases between the germline ends. The CDR3 has 14 residues. Germline V gene lookup returns CDR1 SNHLY and CDR2 FYNNEI. CDR3 region: CASSDWGGNQPQHF. CDR3 coding DNA: TGTGCCAGCAGTGACTGGGGCGGCAATCAGCCCCAGCATTTT.

The J gene is TRBJ1-3, the V gene TRBV15; D possibly corresponds to TRBD1 (6 bases). CDR1 is LNHNV, CDR2 YYDKDF, per germline (reference sequence). Trimming stripped 0 bases from V and 2 bases from J, with 8 bases between. This CDR3 has 15 residues. The CDR3 region has the DNA TGTGCCACCAGCAGAGAGGGGGCCCCTGGAAACACCATATATTTT. Translation gives CATSREGAPGNTIYF.

V usage is TRBV7-9 and J usage is TRBJ1-4; D is unresolved. Germline V gene sequence: CDR1 SEHNR, CDR2 FQNEAQ (reference sequence). V lost 5 bases, J lost 12 bases, and 13 bases lay in between. The CDR3 is 12 residues long. CDR3 in amino acids: CASSQRESQLFF. The CDR3 region has the DNA TGTGCCAGCAGCCAACGAGAATCCCAACTGTTTTTT. Full variable domain (rest looked up from reference TRBV7-9 and TRBJ1-4): DTGVSQNPRHKITKRGQNVTFRCDPISEHNRLYWYRQTLGQGPEFLTYFQNEAQLEKSRLLSDRFSAERPKGSFSTLEIQRTEQGDSAMYLCASSQRESQLFFGSGTQLSVL.

On this clone itself: The sample contains more than one DNA sequence encoding this CDR3. The chain has TRBV12-3 or TRBV12-4 and TRBJ1-1, with D unresolved. V was pared by 3 bases and J by 0 bases, with 5 bases between. This CDR3 region has 13 residues. The CDR3 loop is CASSLEVNTEAFF. The CDR3 DNA reads as TGTGCCAGCAGTTTGGAGGTGAACACTGAAGCTTTCTTT.

Comment on this clone: One junction end disagrees with the germline gene, perhaps due to a read error. The chain recombines TRBV27 with TRBJ2-1, with D perhaps being TRBD1 or TRBD2 (6 bases each). Germline CDR1 is MNHEY and CDR2 is SMNVEV (reference sequence). The CDR3 contains 14 residues. CDR3 in amino acids: CASRLGGIYNEQFF. CDR3 DNA: TGTGCCAGCCGTTTAGGGGGGATCTACAATGAGCAGTTCTTC.

This chain connects TRBV10-1 to TRBJ2-2; TRBD2 agrees at 10 bases. The CDR3 contains 16 residues. Trimming at V came to 3 bases and at J to 7 bases, leaving 8 bases not matched to a gene. Per the germline V gene, CDR1 is WNHNN and CDR2 is SYGVQD (reference sequence). The CDR3 loop is CASSDGLAGVFGELFF. CDR3 DNA sequence: TGCGCCAGCAGTGACGGCCTAGCGGGAGTTTTCGGGGAGCTGTTTTTT.

The chain has TRBV2 and TRBJ1-2; D is perhaps TRBD1 (6 bases). Germline V gene data show CDR1 as SNHLY and CDR2 as FYNNEI. V lost 11 bases to trimming and J lost 0 bases, with 22 bases between them. There are 16 residues in the CDR3. The CDR3 loop reads CAEVDRSRLTNYGYTF. The CDR3 bases are TGTGCCGAGGTTGACAGGAGCCGATTAACTAACTATGGCTACACCTTC.

The J gene is TRBJ1-1, the V gene TRBV20-1; possible D gene TRBD1, 5 bases. From germline, CDR1 is DFQATT and CDR2 SNEGSKA (reference sequence). The CDR3 consists of 14 residues. V was shortened by 3 bases and J by 1 base, with 12 bases between the two germline ends. DNA for the CDR3: TGCAGTGCTAGTCTGGCGGGGGAGAACACTGAAGCTTTCTTT. Its protein product is CSASLAGENTEAFF.

The chain uses TRBV7-8 and TRBJ1-1; D gene unclear. Germline CDR1 and CDR2: SGHVS and FQNEAQ. The CDR3 has 13 residues. Deletions cut 3 bases from V and 11 bases from J, with 16 bases between. CDR3 DNA: TGTGCCAGCAGCTTCGGGTCCGCCTTTGGGGCTTTCTTT. This sequence encodes CASSFGSAFGAFF.

The chain links TRBV6-5 to TRBJ2-5, with 11 bases identical to TRBD1. The CDR3 runs 16 residues. With V trimmed by 0 bases and J by 5 bases, 5 bases remained unmatched. The germline gives CDR1 MNHEY, CDR2 SVGAGI. The chain's CDR3 is CASSYSRTGGAETQYF. The DNA for the CDR3 is TGTGCCAGCAGTTACTCAAGGACAGGGGGCGCGGAGACCCAGTACTTC.

The chain recombines TRBV7-2 with TRBJ2-7, with TRBD2 identical over 10 bases. Trimming took 5 bases from V and 0 from J; bases not matched to a gene: 7. CDR3 length: 16 residues. CDR1 is SGHTA and CDR2 is FQGNSA in the germline V gene. The CDR3 DNA sequence: TGTGCCAGCAGCCCCCGGAGCGGGGGGGACTCCTACGAGCAGTACTTC. Translating it yields CASSPRSGGDSYEQYF.

The rearrangement uses TRBV2 and TRBJ1-3, with D possibly being TRBD1 (6 bases). This CDR3 is built from 16 residues. Trimming took 3 bases from V and 2 from J, leaving 14 bases between them. CDR1 and CDR2 from the germline V gene are SNHLY and FYNNEI. The CDR3 DNA reads TGTGCCAGCAGTGAGGACAGTCCCGGGACTGGAAACACCATATATTTT. It specifies CASSEDSPGTGNTIYF.

The chain is built from TRBV14 and TRBJ2-3; D is perhaps TRBD2 (5 bases). Per germline, CDR1 SGHDN and CDR2 FVKESK. Trimming cost V 3 bases and J 5 bases, with 9 bases left between them. The CDR3 has 13 residues. The CDR3 loop is CASSHNEGDTQYF. DNA for the CDR3: TGTGCCAGCAGCCATAATGAGGGAGATACGCAGTATTTT. Combining the CDR3 with reference TRBV14 and TRBJ2-3 gives the whole variable domain EAGVTQFPSHSVIEKGQTVTLRCDPISGHDNLYWYRRVMGKEIKFLLHFVKESKQDESGMPNNRFLAERTGGTYSTLKVQPAELEDSGVYFCASSHNEGDTQYFGPGTRLTVL.

The J gene is TRBJ2-7, the V gene TRBV5-1; TRBD2 might be the D (5 bases). Germline V gives CDR1 SGHRS, CDR2 YFSETQ. The V and J ends lost 0 bases and 4 bases respectively, with 14 bases between them. The CDR3 is 15 residues long. The CDR3 coding sequence is TGCGCCAGCAGCTTGGGGACTCCAACTAGGTACGAGCAGTACTTC. This gives the protein CASSLGTPTRYEQYF.

This chain links TRBV5-1 with TRBJ1-1, with no clear D. The CDR3 is 15 residues long. Germline CDR1 SGHRS, CDR2 YFSETQ. V lost 1 base to trimming and J lost 4 bases, with 14 bases between them. This CDR3 is CASSLREGAGTEAFF. The CDR3 region has the DNA TGCGCCAGCAGCTTGAGGGAGGGCGCGGGCACTGAAGCTTTCTTT.

This chain uses TRBV5-6 with TRBJ2-3; 10 nucleotides agree with TRBD2. The germline V gene encodes CDR1 SGHDT and CDR2 YYEEEE. The V gene end was trimmed by 2 bases and the J gene end by 0 bases; junction bases not matched to a gene: 12. The CDR3 totals 19 residues. For the CDR3, the DNA is TGTGCCAGCAGCTTCCCAGCGGGAGGGCCTACTACTAGCACAGATACGCAGTATTTT. It encodes CASSFPAGGPTTSTDTQYF.

V and J are TRBV19 and TRBJ1-1, with 11 bases fitting TRBD1. Losses at the gene ends were 4 bases for V and 3 bases for J; bases not matched to a gene: 7. This CDR3 comprises 16 residues. Germline CDR1 reads LNHDA; CDR2 reads SQIVND (reference sequence). CDR3 protein: CASSRTGGEGYTEAFF. The CDR3 nucleotides are TGTGCCAGTAGTAGGACAGGGGGCGAGGGGTACACTGAAGCTTTCTTT. The variable domain in full, with the rest retrieved from reference TRBV19 and TRBJ1-1, is DGGITQSPKYLFRKEGQNVTLSCEQNLNHDAMYWYRQDPGQGLRLIYYSQIVNDFQKGDIAEGYSVSREKKESFPLTVTSAQKNPTAFYLCASSRTGGEGYTEAFFGQGTRLTVV.